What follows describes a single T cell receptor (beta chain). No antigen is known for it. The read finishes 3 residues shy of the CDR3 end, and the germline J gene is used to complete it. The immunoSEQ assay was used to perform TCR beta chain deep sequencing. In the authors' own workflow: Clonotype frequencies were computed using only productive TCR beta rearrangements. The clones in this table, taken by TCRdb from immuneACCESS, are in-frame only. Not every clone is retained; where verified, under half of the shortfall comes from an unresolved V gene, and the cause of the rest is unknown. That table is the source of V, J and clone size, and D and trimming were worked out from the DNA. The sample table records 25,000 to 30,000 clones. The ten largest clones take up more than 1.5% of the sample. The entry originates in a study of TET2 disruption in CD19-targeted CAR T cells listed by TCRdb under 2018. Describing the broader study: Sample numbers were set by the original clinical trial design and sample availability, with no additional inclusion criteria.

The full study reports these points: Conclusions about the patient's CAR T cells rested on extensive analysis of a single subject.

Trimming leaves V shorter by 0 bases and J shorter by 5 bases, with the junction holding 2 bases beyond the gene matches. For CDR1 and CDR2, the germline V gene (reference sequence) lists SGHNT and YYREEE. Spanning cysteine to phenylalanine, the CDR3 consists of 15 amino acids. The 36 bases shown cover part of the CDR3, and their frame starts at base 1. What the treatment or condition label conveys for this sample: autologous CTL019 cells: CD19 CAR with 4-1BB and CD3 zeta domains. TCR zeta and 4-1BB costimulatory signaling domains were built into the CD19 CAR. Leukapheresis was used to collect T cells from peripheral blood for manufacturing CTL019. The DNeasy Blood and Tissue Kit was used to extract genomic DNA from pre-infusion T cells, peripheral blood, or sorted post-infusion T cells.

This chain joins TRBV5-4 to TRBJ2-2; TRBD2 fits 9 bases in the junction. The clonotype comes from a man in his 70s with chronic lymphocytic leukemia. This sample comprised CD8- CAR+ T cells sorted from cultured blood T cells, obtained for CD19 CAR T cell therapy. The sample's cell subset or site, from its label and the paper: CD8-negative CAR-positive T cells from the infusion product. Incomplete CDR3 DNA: TGTGCCAGCAGCTTGGGGCGGGGGGGTACCGGGGAG. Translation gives CASSLGRGGTGE. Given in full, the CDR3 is CASSLGRGGTGELFF.